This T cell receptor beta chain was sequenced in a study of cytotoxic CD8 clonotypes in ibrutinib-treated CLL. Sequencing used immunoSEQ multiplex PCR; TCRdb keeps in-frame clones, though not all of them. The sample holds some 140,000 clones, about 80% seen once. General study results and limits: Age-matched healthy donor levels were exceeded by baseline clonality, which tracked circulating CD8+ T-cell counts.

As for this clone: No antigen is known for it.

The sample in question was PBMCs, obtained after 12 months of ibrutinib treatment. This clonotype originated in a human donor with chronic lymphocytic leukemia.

As DNA, the CDR3 is TGTGCCAGCAGCGATATACCGGGAGGGCCAGATACGCAGTATTTT. Protein product: CASSDIPGGPDTQYF. The gene calls are TRBV11-2 and TRBJ2-3, with 8 bases matching TRBD2. The CDR3 extends over 15 amino acids. J gave up 4 bases and V 5 bases, and 8 bases lay outside the gene matches. The germline V gene encodes CDR1 SGHAT and CDR2 FQNNGV.